A single sample is the source of the 15 T cell receptor beta chains below, sequenced in a study of shared T cell receptors in the human thymus. TCRdb's copy holds only in-frame clones and misses some; the assay was immunoSEQ multiplex PCR. The sample includes 700,000 to 750,000 clones, approximately 83% of them seen just once. The same sample was also studied in work on human thymus T cells.

Sequenced input: thymocytes. These receptors came from a girl under two years old with a congenital heart defect.

This clone was seen just once. This chain joins TRBV2 and TRBJ2-7, with a tentative D call TRBD1 (6 bases). This CDR3 is 16 amino acids long. CDR1 and CDR2 (germline): SNHLY, FYNNEI. V dropped 2 bases and J dropped 5 bases, with 19 bases sitting between them. CDR3 bases: TGTGCCAGCAGTGAATGTAGGGACACCTTCGTCGACGAGCAGTACTTC. Translating gives CASSECRDTFVDEQYF.

The chain couples TRBV5-1 to TRBJ2-7, with D possibly TRBD2 on 6 matching bases. Trimming left V 0 bases short and J 7 bases short, with 20 bases between. Germline lookup yields CDR1 SGHRS and CDR2 YFSETQ. The CDR3 runs 16 residues. This chain's CDR3 is CASSLAAGPGVEEQYF. The CDR3 nucleotides read TGCGCCAGCAGCTTGGCCGCAGGGCCGGGGGTGGAGGAGCAGTACTTC.

V gene TRBV12-5 combines with J gene TRBJ2-7; 9 nucleotides line up with TRBD1. Per the germline V gene, CDR1 is LGHNT and CDR2 is FRNRAP. The CDR3 contains 14 residues. V lost 6 bases to trimming and J lost 9 bases; unmatched junction nucleotides: 12. The CDR3 loop is CASGLGQGIGWQYF. In nucleotides, the CDR3 is TGTGCTAGTGGCCTCGGACAGGGGATCGGCTGGCAGTACTTC.

This chain uses TRBV5-1 with TRBJ2-3, with a possible D match to TRBD2 (7 bases). Germline-derived CDR1 and CDR2 are SGHRS and YFSETQ. The ends were cut back, 0 bases at V and 2 bases at J, with 16 bases in the middle. The CDR3 has 17 residues. DNA for the CDR3: TGCGCCAGCAGCTTGGGTCGGGGGGCCTACCCCACAGATACGCAGTATTTT. Residues: CASSLGRGAYPTDTQYF.

The chain links TRBV4-1 to TRBJ1-2; a possible D gene is TRBD1 (6 bases). The CDR3 runs to 20 residues. The V and J ends lost 4 bases and 3 bases respectively, with 30 bases between them. Germline V gene sequence: CDR1 MGHRA, CDR2 YSYEKL. The CDR3 reads CASSRHIRIDRPKADYGYTF. Here the CDR3 DNA reads TGCGCCAGCAGCCGACATATAAGAATCGACAGGCCCAAGGCGGACTATGGCTACACCTTC.

The chain uses TRBV27 and TRBJ2-3; TRBD1 aligns across 7 bases. The V gene's germline CDR1 is MNHEY and CDR2 SMNVEV (reference sequence). The CDR3 is made up of 14 amino acids. The J segment lost 8 bases and the V segment lost 4 bases, leaving 9 bases of the junction unmatched. The CDR3 bases are TGTGCCAGCAGTTCCTTAGACAGGGCAGGTACGCAGTATTTT. Translation gives CASSSLDRAGTQYF.

This rearrangement joins TRBV5-6 to TRBJ2-7; weak D call: TRBD2 (5 bases). The germline V and J ends were trimmed by 4 bases and 2 bases, with 13 bases remaining between them. The germline gives CDR1 SGHDT, CDR2 YYEEEE. This CDR3 is 14 amino acids long. The CDR3 DNA is TGTGCCAGCAGCCGTTTTGGAGGAACCTACGAGCAGTACTTC. This codes for CASSRFGGTYEQYF.

The chain recombines TRBV5-6 with TRBJ2-7, with TRBD1 identical over 7 bases. The V gene end was trimmed by 4 bases and the J gene end by 3 bases; junction bases not matched to a gene: 16. Germline CDR1 is SGHDT and CDR2 is YYEEEE. The CDR3 loop spans 17 amino acids. DNA for the CDR3: TGTGCCAGCAGCCCATCCCCCTCTAGACAGGGTCTCTACGAGCAGTACTTC. Translating gives CASSPSPSRQGLYEQYF.

The chain employs TRBV5-1 and TRBJ2-3, with a weak D call TRBD1 (6 bases). CDR1 and CDR2 (germline): SGHRS, YFSETQ. V was clipped by 0 bases and J by 4 bases, with 12 bases between them. This CDR3 comprises 15 residues. The CDR3 DNA reads as TGCGCCAGCAGCTTGGCCGGCAGGGGCGCAGATACGCAGTATTTT. Amino acids: CASSLAGRGADTQYF. Using reference TRBV5-1 and TRBJ2-3 for the parts outside the CDR3, the full variable domain is KAGVTQTPRYLIKTRGQQVTLSCSPISGHRSVSWYQQTPGQGLQFLFEYFSETQRNKGNFPGRFSGRQFSNSRSEMNVSTLELGDSALYLCASSLAGRGADTQYFGPGTRLTVL.

This chain connects TRBV6-1 to TRBJ1-1, with D perhaps matching TRBD1 (6 bases). This CDR3 is 15 amino acids long. Germline loops: CDR1 MNHNS, CDR2 SASEGT. Trimming cost V 5 bases and J 4 bases, with 17 bases left between them. The CDR3 is CASSPPRQVCTEAFF. In DNA, the CDR3 is TGTGCCAGCAGTCCTCCTCGACAGGTTTGCACTGAAGCTTTCTTT.

In this sample, this clone turned up a few times. The J gene is TRBJ1-1, the V gene TRBV6-6, with no clear D. The CDR3 totals 12 residues. Germline lookup yields CDR1 MNHNY and CDR2 SVGAGI (reference sequence). The V and J ends lost 2 bases and 10 bases respectively, with 11 bases between them. The CDR3 is CASSYPPSGAFF. DNA of the CDR3: TGTGCCAGCAGTTACCCTCCCTCGGGAGCTTTCTTT.

The rearrangement uses TRBV30 and TRBJ2-1; TRBD1 matches at 8 bases. CDR1 and CDR2 (germline): GTSNPN, SVGIG (reference sequence). Losses at the gene ends were 4 bases for V and 6 bases for J; bases not matched to a gene: 8. This CDR3 region has 14 residues. CDR3 loop: CAWTGGAFPNEQFF. In nucleotides, the CDR3 is TGTGCCTGGACAGGGGGCGCGTTCCCCAATGAGCAGTTCTTC.

V usage is TRBV28 and J usage is TRBJ1-2, with D possibly being TRBD1 (5 bases). Per the germline V gene, CDR1 is MDHEN and CDR2 is SYDVKM. The CDR3 loop spans 18 amino acids. V lost 3 bases and J lost 8, with 28 bases in between. In DNA form, the CDR3 reads TGTGCCAGCAGTTTTTGGGATTTGGGCCCTCCAGGGAAAAAAGGCTACACCTTC. This codes for CASSFWDLGPPGKKGYTF.

The V call is TRBV18, the J call TRBJ2-5; D is perhaps TRBD1 (5 bases). This CDR3 is built from 16 residues. CDR1 is KGHSH and CDR2 is LQKENI in the germline V gene. Trimming took 5 bases from V and 0 from J, leaving 16 bases between them. CDR3 region: CASSIPGGAHQETQYF. The CDR3 region has the DNA TGTGCCAGCTCAATACCGGGTGGGGCCCACCAAGAGACCCAGTACTTC. Drawing the rest from reference TRBV18 and TRBJ2-5, the complete variable domain is NAGVMQNPRHLVRRRGQEARLRCSPMKGHSHVYWYRQLPEEGLKFMVYLQKENIIDESGMPKERFSAEFPKEGPSILRIQQVVRGDSAAYFCASSIPGGAHQETQYFGPGTRLLVL.

V usage is TRBV19 and J usage is TRBJ1-5, with TRBD1 as a possible D gene (6 bases). CDR1 is LNHDA and CDR2 is SQIVND in the germline V gene (reference sequence). The V and J ends lost 3 bases and 0 bases respectively, with 12 bases between them. This CDR3 has 16 residues. The CDR3 spells CASSMTGEYSNQPQHF. As DNA, the CDR3 is TGTGCCAGTAGTATGACAGGAGAATATAGCAATCAGCCCCAGCATTTT. The full variable domain, with the rest looked up from reference TRBV19 and TRBJ1-5, is DGGITQSPKYLFRKEGQNVTLSCEQNLNHDAMYWYRQDPGQGLRLIYYSQIVNDFQKGDIAEGYSVSREKKESFPLTVTSAQKNPTAFYLCASSMTGEYSNQPQHFGDGTRLSIL.